Following are 26 T cell receptor beta chains from one sample sequenced in a study of CD8 T cells in Susac syndrome. Reverse transcription of 0.5 to 1 ug RNA used random hexamers. TCRdb reprocessed the immunoSEQ multiplex PCR reads via MiXCR and lists one record per CDR3 protein. The sample includes around 190,000 distinct CDR3 sequences, roughly 96% of them seen just once. Material for sequencing was CD8+ T cells from PBMCs. These receptors were taken from a human donor with multiple sclerosis.

The V and J genes are TRBV13 and TRBJ1-1, with D unresolved. The V end was cut by 5 bases, the J end by 3 bases, with 4 bases between. The germline V gene encodes CDR1 PRHDT and CDR2 FYEKMQ (reference sequence). The CDR3 loop spans 11 amino acids. The CDR3 loop reads CASSPDTEAFF. CDR3 DNA: TGTGCCAGCAGCCCTGACACTGAAGCTTTCTTT.

The V and J genes are TRBV20-1 and TRBJ2-5, with D unresolved. This CDR3 contains 11 residues. Germline CDR1 reads DFQATT; CDR2 reads SNEGSKA (reference sequence). V lost 2 bases and J lost 5, with 6 bases in between. CDR3 bases: TGCAGTGCTAGAAGGCGGGAGACCCAGTACTTC. It encodes CSARRRETQYF.

The chain carries TRBV28 and TRBJ2-1; 12 nucleotides match TRBD2. With V trimmed by 8 bases and J by 8 bases, 10 bases remained unmatched. Germline CDR1 is MDHEN and CDR2 is SYDVKM. The CDR3 is 15 residues long. The CDR3 sequence: CASSLTSGSGDEQFF. CDR3 nucleotides: TGTGCCAGCTCCTTGACTAGCGGGAGTGGTGATGAGCAGTTCTTC.

The chain has TRBV14 and TRBJ1-5, with D possibly matching TRBD1 (5 bases). Trimming shortened V by 4 bases and J by 5 bases, and 15 bases separated the two germline ends. In germline, CDR1 is SGHDN, CDR2 FVKESK. This CDR3 has 15 amino acids. CDR3: CASSLPFGGDQPQHF. DNA for the CDR3: TGTGCCAGCAGCCTCCCCTTCGGGGGAGATCAGCCCCAGCATTTT.

This clonotype was observed once. The chain uses TRBV9 and TRBJ1-2; TRBD1 matches at 9 bases. The CDR3 covers 17 residues. CDR1 and CDR2 (germline): SGDLS, YYNGEE. Trimming took 4 bases from V and 1 from J; bases not matched to a gene: 11. The CDR3 loop is CASSMDRGSVGNYGYTF. The DNA of the CDR3 is TGTGCCAGCAGCATGGACAGGGGATCAGTCGGTAACTATGGCTACACCTTC.

This chain links TRBV20-1 with TRBJ2-1; TRBD2 matches at 9 bases. CDR1 is DFQATT and CDR2 is SNEGSKA in the germline V gene (reference sequence). CDR3 length: 16 amino acids. V shed 0 bases, J shed 2 bases, and the junction held 5 bases outside the gene matches. CDR3 nucleotides: TGCAGTGCTAGAGATCTCGCGGGGGGGCCCTACAATGAGCAGTTCTTC. Protein sequence: CSARDLAGGPYNEQFF.

The table lists this clonotype with a count of one. V usage is TRBV13 and J usage is TRBJ1-6; possible D gene TRBD1, 5 bases. Germline V gene data show CDR1 as PRHDT and CDR2 as FYEKMQ (reference sequence). V was cut by 0 bases and J by 5 bases, with 11 bases left in between. The length of the CDR3 is 16 residues. CDR3 nucleotides: TGTGCCAGCAGCTTAGGTCAGGGACTGAATAATTCACCCCTCCACTTT. As protein: CASSLGQGLNNSPLHF.

The rearrangement joins TRBV29-1 to TRBJ2-7, with D tentatively TRBD2 (5 bases). Looked up from germline, CDR1 is SQVTM and CDR2 is ANQGSEA. The CDR3 covers 14 residues. V lost 1 base, J lost 0 bases, and 10 bases lay in between. As DNA, the CDR3 is TGCAGCGTTGAAGTGGTAGGGAGCTCCTACGAGCAGTACTTC. It codes for CSVEVVGSSYEQYF.

The rearrangement links TRBV20-1 to TRBJ2-7; D tentatively fits TRBD1 or TRBD2 (5 bases each). The CDR3 is 17 amino acids. The germline V and J ends were trimmed by 3 bases and 6 bases, with 27 bases remaining between them. Per germline, CDR1 DFQATT and CDR2 SNEGSKA (reference sequence). CDR3 DNA sequence: TGCAGTGCTAGTTCGGAAGAGACGGGACGCTCACCTTTCGAGCAGTACTTC. This encodes CSASSEETGRSPFEQYF.

This CDR3 reads CASTLHRVQTQYF. In DNA, the CDR3 is TGTGCCAGCACCCTACACAGGGTTCAGACCCAGTACTTC. J is TRBJ2-5 and V is TRBV28; tentative D call: TRBD1 (6 bases). This CDR3 comprises 13 residues. The V end was cut by 7 bases, the J end by 6 bases, with 15 bases between. Germline V lookup: CDR1 MDHEN, CDR2 SYDVKM.

This sequence joins TRBV4-2 and TRBJ2-1; D is perhaps TRBD2 (5 bases). Germline V gene data show CDR1 as LGHNA and CDR2 as YNFKEQ. The CDR3 spans 17 residues. The V gene lost 0 bases and the J gene lost 0 bases, with 12 bases spanning the gap. The CDR3 bases are TGTGCCAGCAGCCAAGATCCCGGGGTTGACTCCTACAATGAGCAGTTCTTC. Translating it yields CASSQDPGVDSYNEQFF.

V usage is TRBV2 and J usage is TRBJ2-7; D unclear. CDR1 is SNHLY, CDR2 FYNNEI, per germline. CDR3 length: 10 amino acids. The germline V and J ends were trimmed by 7 bases and 3 bases, with 4 bases remaining between them. The CDR3 coding sequence is TGTGCCAGCAAGCTCTACGAGCAGTACTTC. Amino acid sequence: CASKLYEQYF.

J is TRBJ2-1 and V is TRBV9; 16 positions agree with TRBD2. The V gene end was trimmed by 3 bases and the J gene end by 10 bases; junction bases not matched to a gene: 19. Germline CDR1 and CDR2: SGDLS and YYNGEE. The CDR3 consists of 20 residues. DNA of the CDR3: TGTGCCAGCAGCGGCCCGGGACTAGCGGGGGGGCCCCCCCCGAGCGGCGAGCAGTTCTTC. Translating it yields CASSGPGLAGGPPPSGEQFF.

The CDR3 loop reads CASSDSNNSPLHF. The CDR3 DNA sequence: TGTGCCAGCAGTGACTCGAACAATTCACCCCTCCACTTT. The chain uses TRBV6-4 and TRBJ1-6; D is unresolved. V was shortened by 0 bases and J by 7 bases, with 4 bases between the two germline ends. CDR1 and CDR2 (germline): MRHNA, SNTAGT. The CDR3 extends over 13 amino acids.

This clonotype was observed once. The chain couples TRBV11-1 to TRBJ2-1; a possible D gene is TRBD2 (5 bases). Trimming removed 3 bases from V and 0 bases from J, with 15 bases in between. Germline-derived CDR1 and CDR2 are SGHAT and FQDESV (reference sequence). The CDR3 runs to 17 residues. The CDR3 loop reads CASSFRGGSVSYNEQFF. The CDR3 DNA follows: TGTGCCAGCAGCTTTAGAGGTGGGAGTGTCTCCTACAATGAGCAGTTCTTC.

This clonotype was seen once. V gene TRBV28 combines with J gene TRBJ1-5; a possible D gene is TRBD1 (5 bases). The germline gives CDR1 MDHEN, CDR2 SYDVKM. CDR3 length: 14 amino acids. Trimming took off 3 bases at V and 3 bases at J, with 9 bases between the two ends. The CDR3 coding sequence is TGTGCCAGCAGTTTCCAGGGCCTCAATCAGCCCCAGCATTTT. Its protein is CASSFQGLNQPQHF.

The V and J genes are TRBV29-1 and TRBJ2-2, with TRBD1 identical over 8 bases. The ends lost 6 bases at V and 5 bases at J; junction bases unmatched: 5. The CDR3 runs 13 residues. Germline CDR1 SQVTM, CDR2 ANQGSEA. The CDR3 loop is CSVRTGSTGELFF. CDR3 bases: TGCAGCGTCCGGACAGGGTCTACCGGGGAGCTGTTTTTT.

CDR3 sequence reads: CASSPRDEQFF. The CDR3 nucleotides read TGTGCCAGCAGCCCTCGGGATGAGCAGTTCTTC. The chain carries TRBV25-1 and TRBJ2-1, with D unresolved. This CDR3 spans 11 amino acids. Looked up from germline, CDR1 is MGHDK and CDR2 is SYGVNS. Trimming removed 6 bases at V and 8 bases at J, with 8 bases between. Full variable domain (missing parts from reference TRBV25-1 and TRBJ2-1): EADIYQTPRYLVIGTGKKITLECSQTMGHDKMYWYQQDPGMELHLIHYSYGVNSTEKGDLSSESTVSRIRTEHFPLTLESARPSHTSQYLCASSPRDEQFFGPGTRLTVL.

The CDR3 protein is CSARALLDLQETQYF. The CDR3 nucleotides read TGCAGTGCTAGGGCCTTACTAGACCTGCAAGAGACCCAGTACTTC. The chain employs TRBV20-1 and TRBJ2-5; TRBD2 might be the D (5 bases). This CDR3 has 15 amino acids. The V end lost 3 bases, the J end lost 2 bases, and 16 bases lay between the germline ends. Germline V gene sequence: CDR1 DFQATT, CDR2 SNEGSKA (reference sequence).

This chain joins TRBV20-1 and TRBJ2-7; tentative D call: TRBD1 (5 bases). Trimming removed 5 bases from V and 7 bases from J, with 15 bases in between. This CDR3 is 12 amino acids long. Germline V gene sequence: CDR1 DFQATT, CDR2 SNEGSKA (reference sequence). The CDR3 coding sequence is TGCAGTGCTCCCGACAGCCGATGGGAGCAGTACTTC. It is translated as CSAPDSRWEQYF.

In nucleotides, the CDR3 is TGTGCCAGCCGTGGCGGGGAGTCGAACACCGGGGAGCTGTTTTTT. It yields the protein CASRGGESNTGELFF. V usage is TRBV6-6 and J usage is TRBJ2-2; D might be TRBD2 (6 bases). V dropped 8 bases and J dropped 0 bases, with 13 bases sitting between them. Germline V CDR1 and CDR2: MNHNY, SVGAGI (reference sequence). The CDR3 consists of 15 residues.

The chain has TRBV27 and TRBJ2-7; TRBD1 is a possible D gene (6 bases). CDR3 size: 13 residues. In germline, CDR1 is MNHEY, CDR2 SMNVEV (reference sequence). Trimming stripped 6 bases from V and 3 bases from J, with 12 bases between. The CDR3 loop is CASSSRGSYEQYF. CDR3 DNA: TGTGCCAGCAGCTCCAGGGGAAGCTACGAGCAGTACTTC.

The CDR3 nucleotides read TGTGCCAGCAGCTTGAATCCACAGAATGAGCAGTTCTTC. Its protein is CASSLNPQNEQFF. The chain employs TRBV5-4 and TRBJ2-1; D is unclear. The length of the CDR3 is 13 residues. The germline CDR1 and CDR2 sequences are SGHNT and YYREEE (reference sequence). The germline V and J ends were trimmed by 1 base and 7 bases, with 9 bases remaining between them.

The chain has TRBV4-1 and TRBJ1-5, with TRBD1 as a possible D gene (5 bases). Germline-derived CDR1 and CDR2 are MGHRA and YSYEKL. V lost 1 base, J lost 2 bases, and 15 bases lay in between. The CDR3 consists of 17 residues. CDR3 sequence (DNA): TGCGCCAGCAGCCAAGTGTTTCAGGGTTCGGGCAATCAGCCCCAGCATTTT. Translated, it gives CASSQVFQGSGNQPQHF.

The CDR3 loop reads CASSDTLAGVWDEQFF. CDR3 nucleotide sequence: TGTGCCAGCAGTGACACTCTAGCGGGGGTTTGGGATGAGCAGTTCTTC. This chain joins TRBV6-1 and TRBJ2-1; TRBD2 agrees at 10 bases. CDR1 is MNHNS, CDR2 SASEGT, per germline. The CDR3 consists of 16 residues. V was clipped by 3 bases and J by 8 bases; unmatched bases: 10.

The chain uses TRBV27 and TRBJ2-6; D is unresolved. V gave up 2 bases and J gave up 3 bases, with 8 bases separating them. Looked up from germline, CDR1 is MNHEY and CDR2 is SMNVEV (reference sequence). This CDR3 is 15 amino acids long. DNA of the CDR3: TGTGCCAGCAGTTTAGAAGGGCATGGGGCCAACGTCCTGACTTTC. Encoded protein: CASSLEGHGANVLTF.